Below, 18 T cell receptor beta chains from the same sample are listed, as sequenced in a study of cytomegalovirus exposure and HLA in healthy donors. Primers: 60 Vbeta forward and 13 Jbeta reverse. Measured with immunoSEQ multiplex PCR; TCRdb has only the in-frame clones, and not every one. Of around 140,000 clones in the sample, about 8.9% were seen once. Input material: PBMCs. The receptors were sampled from a middle-aged man in good health and CMV-seronegative.

This clone was observed a single time. This sequence joins TRBV19 and TRBJ2-3; a weak D match, TRBD1 (6 bases). The ends were cut back, 7 bases at V and 2 bases at J, with 16 bases in the middle. CDR1 LNHDA and CDR2 SQIVND come from the germline V gene (reference sequence). The CDR3 extends over 15 amino acids. Here the CDR3 reads CASTPGDTFTDTQYF. DNA for the CDR3: TGTGCCAGTACCCCCGGGGACACCTTCACAGATACGCAGTATTTT.

This clone was detected a few times. The gene calls are TRBV11-2 and TRBJ2-1; 9 nucleotides agree with TRBD2. The length of the CDR3 is 14 residues. Germline assignment: CDR1 SGHAT and CDR2 FQNNGV. Unmatched junction bases numbered 2, after V lost 4 bases and J lost 4 bases. The CDR3 is CASSSGLAYNEQFF. For the CDR3, the DNA is TGTGCCAGCAGCTCGGGACTAGCTTACAATGAGCAGTTCTTC.

A few counts support this clone. CDR3 sequence: CASSARTSGIDEQFF. The CDR3 DNA follows: TGTGCCAGCAGTGCGAGGACTAGCGGGATCGATGAGCAGTTCTTC. V is TRBV2 and J is TRBJ2-1, with TRBD2 matching 12 bases. V was clipped by 4 bases and J by 8 bases; unmatched bases: 6. Per the germline V gene, CDR1 is SNHLY and CDR2 is FYNNEI. The CDR3 is made up of 15 amino acids. Complete variable domain (other parts from reference TRBV2 and TRBJ2-1): EPEVTQTPSHQVTQMGQEVILRCVPISNHLYFYWYRQILGQKVEFLVSFYNNEISEKSEIFDDQFSVERPDGSNFTLKIRSTKLEDSAMYFCASSARTSGIDEQFFGPGTRLTVL.

This clone was observed a handful of times. The rearrangement joins TRBV11-2 to TRBJ2-7; weak D call: TRBD1 (6 bases). In germline, CDR1 is SGHAT, CDR2 FQNNGV. V was trimmed by 5 bases and J by 7 bases, leaving 15 bases between them. The CDR3 spans 13 residues. CDR3 in DNA: TGTGCCAGCAGCAATAACAGGGTGGAAGAGCAGTACTTC. Protein: CASSNNRVEEQYF.

The chain employs TRBV4-2 and TRBJ2-7; 9 bases match TRBD2. The CDR3 is 15 residues long. The germline V gene encodes CDR1 LGHNA and CDR2 YNFKEQ. The V segment lost 4 bases and the J segment 4 bases; nucleotides outside the gene matches: 8. CDR3 in amino acids: CASSRPSGVSYEQYF. The CDR3 coding sequence is TGTGCCAGCAGCCGACCTAGCGGGGTTTCGTACGAGCAGTACTTC.

This clone was detected only a few times. The chain combines TRBV6-1 with TRBJ2-1; 11 bases line up with TRBD2. V trimming: 4 bases; J trimming: 4 bases; junction bases outside the gene matches: 6. This CDR3 is built from 16 residues. Germline lookup yields CDR1 MNHNS and CDR2 SASEGT. In nucleotides, the CDR3 is TGTGCCAGCAGTGGTCTACTAGCGGGAGAGTACAATGAGCAGTTCTTC. It specifies CASSGLLAGEYNEQFF.

The chain uses TRBV19 and TRBJ1-2, with TRBD1 identical over 9 bases. From germline, CDR1 is LNHDA and CDR2 SQIVND (reference sequence). The CDR3 is 15 amino acids. V trimming: 5 bases; J trimming: 8 bases; junction bases outside the gene matches: 12. The DNA for the CDR3 is TGTGCCAGTAGTCCGAGGGACAGGGAGACTGGGGGCTACACCTTC. Amino acid sequence: CASSPRDRETGGYTF.

The chain is built from TRBV4-1 and TRBJ2-2; 8 bases align to TRBD1. The CDR3 covers 16 residues. Germline values: CDR1 MGHRA, CDR2 YSYEKL. V lost 4 bases, J lost 6 bases, and 10 bases stayed unmatched. CDR3 DNA sequence: TGCGCCAGCAGCCGGCCGACCGGACAGGGTGCCGGGGAGCTGTTTTTT. It encodes CASSRPTGQGAGELFF.

V gene TRBV27 combines with J gene TRBJ2-7; D unresolved. The germline V gene encodes CDR1 MNHEY and CDR2 SMNVEV (reference sequence). CDR3 length equals 14 residues. Trimming removed 4 bases from V and 4 bases from J, with 14 bases in between. This chain's CDR3 is CASSSPGLNYEQYF. The CDR3 DNA follows: TGTGCCAGCAGTTCCCCCGGGTTAAATTACGAGCAGTACTTC.

This chain links TRBV7-9 with TRBJ2-4, with 8 bases identical to TRBD1. Germline CDR1 SEHNR, CDR2 FQNEAQ (reference sequence). V shed 4 bases and J 8 bases; nucleotides not matched to a gene: 10. CDR3 length: 15 amino acids. The CDR3 sequence is CASSSAGTGRDIQYF. In nucleotides, the CDR3 is TGTGCCAGCAGCTCCGCCGGGACAGGTAGAGACATTCAGTACTTC.

This clone came up a few times. CDR3 coding DNA: TGCGCCAGCAGCCAAAAATACCCAGGGGCCTCAGGGTCTGAAGCTTTCTTT. It yields the protein CASSQKYPGASGSEAFF. V and J are TRBV4-1 and TRBJ1-1; maybe TRBD1 (6 bases). Trimming pared 2 bases from V and 6 bases from J, leaving 22 bases between. Germline V gene lookup returns CDR1 MGHRA and CDR2 YSYEKL. The CDR3 is 17 amino acids.

This clone was observed at least ten times. The chain carries TRBV7-8 and TRBJ2-1; D is unresolved. V gave up 1 base and J gave up 5 bases, with 9 bases separating them. Germline CDR1 SGHVS, CDR2 FQNEAQ. The CDR3 totals 14 residues. The CDR3 nucleotides read TGTGCCAGCAGCTTAGACGGTACTCACAATGAGCAGTTCTTC. Translated, it gives CASSLDGTHNEQFF. The full variable domain, in which reference TRBV7-8 and TRBJ2-1 provide the parts outside the CDR3, is GAGVSQSPRYKVAKRGQDVALRCDPISGHVSLFWYQQALGQGPEFLTYFQNEAQLDKSGLPSDRFFAERPEGSVSTLKIQRTQQEDSAVYLCASSLDGTHNEQFFGPGTRLTVL.

The genes are TRBV10-1 and TRBJ2-2; 9 nucleotides line up with TRBD2. The CDR3 is 17 residues long. V was pared by 1 base and J by 8 bases, with 11 bases of the junction left unmatched. The germline V gene encodes CDR1 WNHNN and CDR2 SYGVQD (reference sequence). The CDR3, as DNA: TGCGCCAGCAGTGAGTTTGGGACTAGCCACAAGCTGGGGGAGCTGTTTTTT. As protein: CASSEFGTSHKLGELFF.

Only a few counts were recorded for this clone. The V call is TRBV7-2, the J call TRBJ2-3, with 7 bases lining up with TRBD2. Trimming took 1 base from V and 8 from J; bases not matched to a gene: 9. CDR1 and CDR2 from the germline V gene are SGHTA and FQGNSA. This CDR3 has 15 residues. The CDR3 DNA reads as TGTGCCAGCAGCTTAGTCACGCGGGCTAGCGGTACGCAGTATTTT. Translating it yields CASSLVTRASGTQYF.

The J gene is TRBJ2-7, the V gene TRBV19, with D possibly TRBD2 on 5 matching bases. The CDR3 totals 13 residues. Germline V lookup: CDR1 LNHDA, CDR2 SQIVND (reference sequence). Between the trimmed V and J ends, which lost 3 bases and 7 bases, there was a span of 13 bases. The CDR3, as DNA: TGTGCCAGTAGTATCGGACTCTTGCGTGAGCAGTACTTC. Protein: CASSIGLLREQYF.

The chain uses TRBV30 and TRBJ2-7, with D possibly matching TRBD2 (6 bases). Germline V lookup: CDR1 GTSNPN, CDR2 SVGIG (reference sequence). V was cut by 0 bases and J by 5 bases, with 17 bases left in between. The CDR3 runs to 15 residues. In DNA, the CDR3 is TGTGCCTGGAGTGTTTGGGGGGAGGCTACCCACGAGCAGTACTTC. It specifies CAWSVWGEATHEQYF.

Concerning this clone: One end of the junction varies from germline; a read error may be responsible. V is TRBV7-7 and J is TRBJ2-5; D call uncertain. The CDR3 consists of 13 residues. Per the germline V gene, CDR1 is SSHAT and CDR2 is FNYEAQ (reference sequence). CDR3 loop: CARSLGRQENQYF. The CDR3 DNA reads as TGTGCTAGAAGCTTAGGCAGACAAGAGAACCAGTACTTC.

The chain employs TRBV4-2 and TRBJ2-7; TRBD2 aligns across 11 bases. This CDR3 region has 17 residues. Germline CDR1 reads LGHNA; CDR2 reads YNFKEQ. V was pared by 1 base and J by 1 base, with 6 bases of the junction left unmatched. CDR3 nucleotides: TGTGCCAGCAGCCAAGGGGTAACTAGCGGGAGTTCCTACGAGCAGTACTTC. Residues: CASSQGVTSGSSYEQYF.